Each of the 11 T cell receptor beta chains below was sequenced from the same sample in a study of blood T cell repertoires in COVID-19. TCRdb's table, derived via immunoSEQ multiplex PCR, lists solely in-frame clones and lacks some. The sample yields some 58,000 clones, approximately 88% seen once. Sequencing input: peripheral blood. The receptors shown here come from a human donor in a cohort sampled during active COVID-19.

The gene calls are TRBV6-5 and TRBJ2-5; TRBD1 is a possible D gene (5 bases). V shed 2 bases and J shed 5 bases, with 12 bases lying between them. This CDR3 spans 14 amino acids. From germline, CDR1 is MNHEY and CDR2 SVGAGI. This CDR3 reads CASSYVGVRETQYF. CDR3 nucleotide sequence: TGTGCCAGCAGTTACGTAGGGGTCCGGGAGACCCAGTACTTC.

The chain's CDR3 is CASSQDGLCYEQYF. In DNA, the CDR3 is TGTGCCAGCAGCCAAGATGGGCTGTGCTACGAGCAGTACTTC. This rearrangement joins TRBV14 to TRBJ2-7; no definite D call. Deletions cut 0 bases from V and 3 bases from J, with 9 bases between. The CDR3 runs 14 residues. Germline values: CDR1 SGHDN, CDR2 FVKESK.

J is TRBJ1-2 and V is TRBV7-9; a possible D gene is TRBD1 (6 bases). Germline CDR1 reads SEHNR; CDR2 reads FQNEAQ (reference sequence). V lost 6 bases and J 5 bases, leaving 16 bases between the germline ends. The CDR3 has 14 residues. CDR3: CASRTDSQTYGYTF. CDR3 bases: TGTGCCAGCAGAACGGACAGTCAAACTTATGGCTACACCTTC.

The chain uses TRBV29-1 and TRBJ2-3; 9 nucleotides align to TRBD2. This CDR3 has 13 residues. Germline V lookup: CDR1 SQVTM, CDR2 ANQGSEA. Trimming removed 1 base from V and 9 bases from J; junction bases left unmatched: 5. Written as DNA, the CDR3 is TGCAGCGTTGAAGTGAGAAGCGGGAGGACGCAGTATTTT. Translating gives CSVEVRSGRTQYF.

The rearrangement joins TRBV19 to TRBJ1-2; D is unresolved. The CDR3 has 14 residues. Germline CDR1 is LNHDA and CDR2 is SQIVND (reference sequence). Trimming cost V 4 bases and J 8 bases, with 17 bases left between them. The DNA of the CDR3 is TGTGCCAGTAGTAGTAGTGCGTCTGGCGGCGGCTACACCTTC. As protein: CASSSSASGGGYTF.

A single count supports this clone. V is TRBV9 and J is TRBJ2-3, with 8 bases lining up with TRBD2. The CDR3 covers 15 residues. The ends lost 0 bases at V and 4 bases at J; junction bases unmatched: 4. Germline loops: CDR1 SGDLS, CDR2 YYNGEE. CDR3 DNA sequence: TGTGCCAGCAGCGTAGGAACGGGAGGGCCAGATACGCAGTATTTT. It yields the protein CASSVGTGGPDTQYF.

V is TRBV19 and J is TRBJ2-3; 9 bases fit TRBD2. Germline CDR1 LNHDA, CDR2 SQIVND (reference sequence). Unmatched junction bases numbered 16, after V lost 5 bases and J lost 4 bases. CDR3 length: 18 residues. This chain's CDR3 is CASSSPSALAGLSDTQYF. The CDR3 nucleotides read TGTGCCAGTAGTTCACCCTCCGCGCTAGCGGGATTGTCAGATACGCAGTATTTT.

This clone was seen once. The chain couples TRBV5-1 to TRBJ1-1; D ambiguous. The V end lost 3 bases, the J end lost 3 bases, and 9 bases lay between the germline ends. Germline V gene data show CDR1 as SGHRS and CDR2 as YFSETQ. There are 13 residues in the CDR3. Here the CDR3 reads CASSSQADTEAFF. The CDR3 bases are TGCGCCAGCAGCTCCCAGGCTGACACTGAAGCTTTCTTT.

V gene TRBV7-3 combines with J gene TRBJ2-6; 7 positions agree with TRBD1. Germline V gene sequence: CDR1 SGHTA, CDR2 FQGTGA. The CDR3 consists of 17 residues. Losses at the gene ends were 4 bases for V and 0 bases for J; bases not matched to a gene: 6. CDR3 protein: CASSSSGGRSGANVLTF. CDR3 DNA: TGTGCCAGCAGCTCTTCAGGGGGACGCTCTGGGGCCAACGTCCTGACTTTC.

This clone was seen more than once but under ten times. The genes are TRBV4-1 and TRBJ2-5, with D possibly being TRBD1 (6 bases). Looked up from germline, CDR1 is MGHRA and CDR2 is YSYEKL. This CDR3 spans 17 amino acids. V gave up 4 bases and J gave up 2 bases, with 20 bases separating them. Here the CDR3 reads CASSRSRVRGLQETQYF. The CDR3 nucleotides read TGCGCCAGCAGCCGCAGTAGAGTCAGGGGCCTTCAAGAGACCCAGTACTTC.

This clone was observed a few times. The chain joins TRBV2 to TRBJ1-5, with D perhaps TRBD1 (6 bases). The CDR3 runs to 14 residues. The V and J ends lost 4 bases and 3 bases respectively, with 10 bases between them. Germline V CDR1 and CDR2: SNHLY, FYNNEI. The CDR3: CASSVGQLNQPQHF. CDR3 DNA sequence: TGTGCCAGCAGTGTAGGACAGCTCAATCAGCCCCAGCATTTT.